The rows below give T cell receptor beta chains drawn from one sample of a study of blood T cell repertoires in COVID-19. Profiled with immunoSEQ multiplex PCR; TCRdb holds only in-frame clones, not every one. There are about 180,000 clones in the sample; about 80% occur only once, and approximately 7.1% lies in the top ten. The sample was peripheral blood. These TCRs come from a human donor in a cohort sampled during active COVID-19. The CDR3 runs from the conserved cysteine through the conserved F or W. A D gene is named only where the DNA matches it firmly. Part of the rows lack a size; the others show once, few, many or a class for expanded clones.

TRBD2,TRBJ2-7,TRBV5-5,15,once,TGTGCCAGCAGCGTTAGCGGGGGGCCCCTCTACGAGCAGTACTTC,CASSVSGGPLYEQYF
-,TRBJ2-7,TRBV6-5,14,once,TGTGCCAGCAGTTACCACCTCAGGGGACACGAGCAGTACTTC,CASSYHLRGHEQYF
-,TRBJ1-1,TRBV29-1,13,-,TGCAGCGTTTCTGCGGGGATGAACACTGAAGCTTTCTTT,CSVSAGMNTEAFF
TRBD2,TRBJ2-5,TRBV29-1,13,once,TGCAGCGTAAGCGGGGGCAACCAAGAGACCCAGTACTTC,CSVSGGNQETQYF
TRBD1,TRBJ1-1,TRBV6-1,17,-,TGTGCCAGCAGTGAGGACAGGGGGCGCGGTATAGACACTGAAGCTTTCTTT,CASSEDRGRGIDTEAFF
TRBD1,TRBJ2-5,TRBV30,13,-,TGTGCCTGGAGTAAGACAGGGAAAGAGACCCAGTACTTC,CAWSKTGKETQYF
-,TRBJ1-2,TRBV30,12,once,TGTGCCTGGAGTGTGGAAGGGGAAGGCTACACCTTC,CAWSVEGEGYTF
-,TRBJ2-5,TRBV11-2,14,-,TGTGCCAGCAGCTTATTGGGAGTACAAGAGACCCAGTACTTC,CASSLLGVQETQYF
-,TRBJ1-2,TRBV5-6,14,-,TGTGCCAGCAGCCTACCGACAGGCCACTGGGGCTACACCTTC,CASSLPTGHWGYTF
-,TRBJ2-3,TRBV25-1,15,-,TGTGCCAGCAGTGGGATCCTTGGAGAGGGCTATACGCAGTATTTT,CASSGILGEGYTQYF
-,TRBJ2-7,TRBV7-9,16,-,TGTGCCAGCAGCTCAACCTACAGGGTTGGACCCTACGAGCAGTACTTC,CASSSTYRVGPYEQYF
-,TRBJ2-7,TRBV5-6,13,-,TGTGCCAGCAGCCCGGACAGTGGCTACGAGCAGTACTTC,CASSPDSGYEQYF
-,TRBJ1-3,TRBV18,15,-,TGTGCCAGCTCACCCCCCGGGAGCTCTGGAAACACCATATATTTT,CASSPPGSSGNTIYF
-,TRBJ1-5,TRBV27,14,-,TGTGCCAGCAGTTGGGGGGCGGGAGGGGAGCCCCAGCATTTT,CASSWGAGGEPQHF
TRBD2,TRBJ2-7,TRBV20-1,11,-,TGCAGTGCTGGCGGGAGCCGGGATCAGTACTTC,CSAGGSRDQYF
TRBD1,TRBJ2-7,TRBV19,13,once,TGTGCCAGTAGTGCACAGGGGACCTACGAGCAGTACTTC,CASSAQGTYEQYF
TRBD1,TRBJ1-2,TRBV4-1,14,-,TGCGCCAGCAGCCAAGGGCCGACAGGGTATGGCTACACCTTC,CASSQGPTGYGYTF
TRBD2,TRBJ2-5,TRBV9,16,-,TGTGCCAGCAGCTCCAAGATTGGAGGTAGCGGGGAGACCCAGTACTTC,CASSSKIGGSGETQYF
TRBD1,TRBJ1-4,TRBV5-5,16,-,TGTGCCAGCAGCGCCACCAACCGACAGGGGAATGAAAAACTGTTTTTT,CASSATNRQGNEKLFF
-,TRBJ1-1,TRBV30,12,few,TGTGCCTGGAGAGTGGGGGGCACTGAAGCTTTCTTT,CAWRVGGTEAFF
-,TRBJ1-3,TRBV5-6,13,few,TGTGCCAGCAGCTCCGGTGCTGGAAACACCATATATTTT,CASSSGAGNTIYF
-,TRBJ1-1,TRBV6-5,13,-,TGTGCCAGCAGTTCCCTGTTGAACACTGAAGCTTTCTTT,CASSSLLNTEAFF
TRBD1,TRBJ1-2,TRBV5-1,13,-,TGCGCCAGCAGCTCGACAGGGGTTGATGGCTACACCTTC,CASSSTGVDGYTF
-,TRBJ1-4,TRBV13,15,once,TGTGCCAGCAGCGGCCGGACAAACCATAATGAAAAACTGTTTTTT,CASSGRTNHNEKLFF
TRBD1,TRBJ2-2,TRBV7-8,18,once,TGTGCCAGCAGCTTAGTAAGGACAGGGGGCGCGAACACCGGGGAGCTGTTTTTT,CASSLVRTGGANTGELFF
-,TRBJ2-7,TRBV7-9,13,-,TGTGCCAGCAGCTCACAGGACAACTACGAGCAGTACTTC,CASSSQDNYEQYF
-,TRBJ1-5,TRBV2,15,-,TGTGCCAGCAGGGCCACAGGGTATGAGGATCAGCCCCAGCATTTT,CASRATGYEDQPQHF
-,TRBJ1-2,TRBV4-1,17,few,TGCGCCAGCAGCCAAGTGGGGGGAAGCTTGCCCCCATATGGCTACACCTTC,CASSQVGGSLPPYGYTF
TRBD2,TRBJ2-4,TRBV6-5,14,-,TGTGCCAGCAGAATCGGCGGGGGGGAAAACATTCAGTACTTC,CASRIGGGENIQYF
TRBD2,TRBJ2-1,TRBV19,17,-,TGTGCCAGTAGTATTAAGGGACTAGCGGGGGGCGGGGATGAGCAGTTCTTC,CASSIKGLAGGGDEQFF
TRBD1,TRBJ1-2,TRBV19,13,-,TGTGCCAGTAGCAGCTCAGGGGGCTATGGCTACACCTTC,CASSSSGGYGYTF
-,TRBJ2-7,TRBV3-1/TRBV3-2,14,-,TGTGCCAGCAGCCAAGATCGCAGCTCCTACGAGCAGTACTTC,CASSQDRSSYEQYF
-,TRBJ1-2,TRBV27,14,-,TGTGCCAGCAGTTGGAGTAGCCGGTCCGGTGGCTACACCTTC,CASSWSSRSGGYTF
-,TRBJ1-4,TRBV7-9,17,-,TGTGCCAGCAGCTTATTGAGCGGCTCACGAACTAATGAAAAACTGTTTTTT,CASSLLSGSRTNEKLFF
-,TRBJ2-7,TRBV7-9,15,-,TGTGCCAGCAACCGGAGGGGTGGGACTTCCTACGAGCAGTACTTC,CASNRRGGTSYEQYF
TRBD2,TRBJ2-3,TRBV7-6,17,-,TGTGCCAGCAGCTTATCTGTACGGGGGGGAAACACAGATACGCAGTATTTT,CASSLSVRGGNTDTQYF
-,TRBJ2-1,TRBV6-5,14,-,TGTGCCAGCAGTCCCTCCGCTACGTACAATGAGCAGTTCTTC,CASSPSATYNEQFF
TRBD1,TRBJ2-4,TRBV3-1/TRBV3-2,18,-,TGTGCCAGCAGCCAAGATAGAACAGGGGGCCCAGCCAAAAACATTCAGTACTTC,CASSQDRTGGPAKNIQYF
TRBD1,TRBJ1-2,TRBV11-2,16,-,TGTGCCAGCAGCAAAACAGGGGGCTCAGGGAACTATGGCTACACCTTC,CASSKTGGSGNYGYTF
-,TRBJ2-5,TRBV5-6,17,-,TGTGCCAGCAGCTTGGTAGGAGGTAGAGGACGCCAAGAGACCCAGTACTTC,CASSLVGGRGRQETQYF
-,TRBJ2-5,TRBV7-6,13,-,TGTGCCAGCCGCGGCCGTGACCAAGAGACCCAGTACTTC,CASRGRDQETQYF
-,TRBJ1-6,TRBV7-2,15,-,TGTGCCAGCACCTTGCTGCTCAGTCCGAATTCACCCCTCCACTTT,CASTLLLSPNSPLHF
-,TRBJ2-7,TRBV5-6,14,-,TGTGCCAGCAGCCCGGGGGACCTACTCTACGAGCAGTACTTC,CASSPGDLLYEQYF
TRBD1,TRBJ2-7,TRBV15,17,-,TGTGCCACCAGCAGAGACACAGACAGGGTACGGCCCTACGAGCAGTACTTC,CATSRDTDRVRPYEQYF
-,TRBJ1-1,TRBV18,14,-,TGTGCCAGCTCACCTTCGGGGGATAGCACTGAAGCTTTCTTT,CASSPSGDSTEAFF
TRBD2,TRBJ2-2,TRBV5-4,15,few,TGTGCCAGCAGCTTTACTAGCGGGAACACCGGGGAGCTGTTTTTT,CASSFTSGNTGELFF
TRBD2,TRBJ2-5,TRBV5-1,14,-,TGCGCCAGCAGCTTGGGAGCGGGACAAGAGACCCAGTACTTC,CASSLGAGQETQYF
TRBD2,TRBJ2-2,TRBV5-4,18,-,TGTGCCAGCAGCTTGGGTAGCGGGGGTGTTGGTGTCACCGGGGAGCTGTTTTTT,CASSLGSGGVGVTGELFF
TRBD2,TRBJ2-7,TRBV20-1,15,-,TGCAGTGCTAGTACCAGCGGGGGGGCCGCTAACGAGCAGTACTTC,CSASTSGGAANEQYF
TRBD2,TRBJ2-7,TRBV7-9,14,-,TGTGCCAGCAGCACTAGCGGGGGTTCCTACGAGCAGTACTTC,CASSTSGGSYEQYF
-,TRBJ1-2,TRBV3-1/TRBV3-2,17,once,TGTGCCAGCAGCCAAGATCGAGACAGGTGGCTGAACTATGGCTACACCTTC,CASSQDRDRWLNYGYTF
TRBD1,TRBJ1-1,TRBV2,18,once,TGTGCCAGCAGTCGTCGACAGGGGGCCGGTGGGATGAACACTGAAGCTTTCTTT,CASSRRQGAGGMNTEAFF